This TCR beta chain derives from a study of regulatory T cells in long-lasting Graves disease. Overall study results and limits: Persistent Graves' patients had lower TCR diversity than newly diagnosed ones.

Trimming removed 7 bases at V and 8 bases at J, with 20 bases between. CDR3 length equals 15 residues. CDR1 and CDR2 from the germline V gene are MNHNS and SASEGT. Many counts were recorded for this clonotype. The antigen is undetermined. Time point noted: persistent/refractory GD, antithyroid drugs over 5 years with positive TRAb. The TCR library was made from RNA that had been extracted from PBMCs in TRIzol. Investigators prepared the TCR beta libraries by applying iRepertoire HTBI primers and Arm-PCR of CDR3 regions. TCRdb used MiXCR to reprocess the multiplex PCR reads, holding one entry per CDR3 protein. Of about 470,000 distinct CDR3 sequences listed, more than 20% are singletons.

The clonotype was recovered from a female donor with Graves disease. Specimen: peripheral blood mononuclear cells (PBMCs), collected when the disease was refractory, from a patient treated with antithyroid drugs. V and J are TRBV6-1 and TRBJ1-4, with a possible D match to TRBD1 (5 bases). The CDR3 nucleotides read TGTGCCAGCAATGAGCTTAATCAACGGACAGAAAAACTGTTTTTT. Protein product: CASNELNQRTEKLFF.